Given below is one T cell receptor (beta chain) in context. The protocol was immunoSEQ multiplex PCR, while the TCRdb copy is restricted to in-frame clones and leaves out a portion. The profile covers tens of thousands of clones, with roughly 76% appearing a single time and under 5.5% taken by the ten largest. This sample is drawn from a study of blood T cell repertoires in COVID-19. Seattle patients were enrolled during active infection and followed longitudinally. Per the germline V gene, CDR1 is WSHSY and CDR2 is SAAADI. Germline trimming cut 5 bases from V and 0 bases from J; bases unmatched to any gene: 5. The CDR3 length is 16 residues.

This chain links TRBV10-2 with TRBJ1-5, with 9 positions matching TRBD1. The source material was peripheral blood. This TCR derives from a man aged 80 or over with COVID-19, enrolled during active disease. CDR3 region: CASSRGTGNSNQPQHF. The CDR3, as DNA: TGCGCCAGCAGTCGGGGGACAGGGAATAGCAATCAGCCCCAGCATTTT.